This T cell receptor beta chain was identified during a study of CD8 T cells in Susac syndrome. Overall study context: Patients with Susac syndrome had blood drawn and were at that point therapy-naive, on corticosteroids, or on intravenous immunoglobulin alone. General study findings and limits: It was acknowledged in the study that its TCR sequencing and HLA analysis involved a relatively small number of individuals.

The authors reverse transcribed roughly 0.5 to 1 ug RNA with random hexamers. The authors amplified TCR beta CDR3 across 54 Vbeta and 13 Jbeta using immunoSEQ multiplex PCR. TCRdb re-called the immunoSEQ multiplex PCR reads with MiXCR, one entry per CDR3 protein. The data contain more than 150,000 distinct CDR3 sequences, almost 96% of them singletons. There are 15 residues in the CDR3. Germline assignment: CDR1 LGHDT and CDR2 YNNKEL (reference sequence). The V gene lost 4 bases and the J gene lost 10 bases, with 20 bases spanning the gap. Remarks on this clonotype: What it recognizes is unknown.

The chain combines TRBV3-1 with TRBJ1-5; D might be TRBD1 (6 bases). This TCR derives from a human donor with Susac syndrome. Sequencing was performed on CD4+ T cells from PBMCs. CDR3 residues: CASSLGTTGDRPQHF. The CDR3 coding sequence is TGTGCCAGCAGCCTAGGGACAACGGGGGATCGACCCCAGCATTTT.